Presented here are 5 T cell receptor beta chains from one specimen sequenced in a study of shared clonotypes between healthy human individuals. Naive CD8 cells lacked CD45RO and underwent positive selection for CCR7, leaving out terminally differentiated effector memory CD45RA+ cells. The assay was immunoSEQ multiplex PCR, and TCRdb's table has in-frame clones only and misses some. This table holds 1.5 million to 2.5 million clones, just under 95% found once. The sequenced material came from naive CD8+ T cells sorted from blood. The receptor set was obtained from a man between 18 and 35 years old in good health.

This chain joins TRBV19 and TRBJ2-3, with D perhaps TRBD1 or TRBD2 (5 bases each). This CDR3 is 14 amino acids long. The germline V and J ends were trimmed by 0 bases and 4 bases, with 8 bases remaining between them. Germline CDR1 is LNHDA and CDR2 is SQIVND (reference sequence). CDR3 loop: CASSIDGDPDTQYF. The CDR3 DNA reads as TGTGCCAGTAGTATAGATGGGGACCCAGATACGCAGTATTTT.

This clone was detected only once. The gene calls are TRBV9 and TRBJ2-7; tentative D call: TRBD2 (7 bases). This CDR3 spans 14 amino acids. Trimming stripped 3 bases from V and 3 bases from J, with 13 bases between. The germline gives CDR1 SGDLS, CDR2 YYNGEE. The CDR3 bases are TGTGCCAGCAGCGGAGGGGGGGCAGGCTACGAGCAGTACTTC. Residues: CASSGGGAGYEQYF.

V usage is TRBV5-1 and J usage is TRBJ2-1, with 8 bases identical to TRBD2. Unmatched junction bases numbered 4, after V lost 6 bases and J lost 5 bases. CDR1 is SGHRS, CDR2 YFSETQ, per germline. The CDR3 spans 13 residues. CDR3 region: CASTREGHNEQFF. The CDR3 nucleotides are TGCGCCAGCACACGGGAGGGACACAATGAGCAGTTCTTC.

The chain recombines TRBV27 with TRBJ2-5; D is perhaps TRBD1 (5 bases). Germline CDR1 is MNHEY and CDR2 is SMNVEV (reference sequence). The V and J ends lost 6 bases and 5 bases respectively, with 7 bases between them. The CDR3 contains 11 residues. CDR3 sequence: CASRGLETQYF. The CDR3 coding sequence is TGTGCCAGCAGGGGGCTTGAGACCCAGTACTTC.

This clone was observed a single time. V and J are TRBV7-8 and TRBJ2-5; 8 bases agree with TRBD2. Trimming cost V 5 bases and J 6 bases; bases outside gene matches: 11. This CDR3 has 15 residues. Germline V lookup: CDR1 SGHVS, CDR2 FQNEAQ. The CDR3 DNA follows: TGTGCCAGCAGCCTAGAAGCAGCGGGAGTTCAGACCCAGTACTTC. Translation: CASSLEAAGVQTQYF.